The rows below give T cell receptor beta chains drawn from one sample of a study of blood T cells in healthy people across ages. TCRdb ran MiXCR on the 5' RACE reads and lists one entry per CDR3 protein. The sample holds hundreds of thousands of distinct CDR3 sequences; around 62% are singletons and the top ten take around 30%. Sample: blood. The receptors originated from a man aged 25 to 40 in good health. Each CDR3 is given with its conserved first and last residue.

j_call cdr3_length v_call cdr3_aa
TRBJ2-7 14 TRBV7-2 CASSLNSPGYEQYF
TRBJ2-7 13 TRBV29-1 CSVLTAVTYEQYF
TRBJ1-2 13 TRBV12-3/TRBV12-4 CASSSDYVYGYTF
TRBJ2-7 14 TRBV4-2 CASSQPDGAYEQYF
. 15 TRBV4-3 CASSQTPGAGETQYF
TRBJ2-7 14 TRBV9 CASSVTMSVDEQYF
TRBJ1-6 11 TRBV2 CASRLNSPLHF
TRBJ2-5 18 TRBV4-2 CASSQAKLAGGRQETQYF
TRBJ2-1 13 TRBV7-8 CASSLVTSGGQFF
TRBJ2-3 15 TRBV3-1 CASSQGGADTDTQYF
TRBJ2-4 14 TRBV7-2 CASSLNRAKNIQYF
. 15 TRBV7-2 CASSLLGGGGETQYF
TRBJ1-5 15 TRBV5-6 CASSLIGTGDQPQHF
TRBJ2-7 14 TRBV20-1 CSADGGKGSYEQYF
TRBJ2-7 16 TRBV6-2/TRBV6-3 CASSPFLGQRSYEQYF
. 13 TRBV7-2 CASSLVELETQYF
TRBJ2-7 13 TRBV20-1 CSAGGGQAYEQYF
TRBJ2-3 15 TRBV20-1 CSARDPGRIDDTQYF
TRBJ2-7 14 TRBV29-1 CSVEGANSPYEQYF
TRBJ1-5 13 TRBV18 CASTTGGDQPQHF
TRBJ2-1 14 TRBV20-1 CSAPDGGVRNEQFF
TRBJ2-7 16 TRBV16 CASSQSVGRAGPEQYF
TRBJ2-2 17 TRBV9 CASSVARTSANTGELFF
TRBJ2-3 14 TRBV18 CASSPPEGASTQYF
TRBJ2-7 15 TRBV6-1 CASSARDRGTYEQYF
TRBJ1-2 14 TRBV18 CASSPNGLNYGYTF
TRBJ2-1 16 TRBV4-3 CASSQLGQGTYNEQFF
TRBJ2-2 14 TRBV27 CASSPWTGHGELFF
. 13 TRBV12-3/TRBV12-4 CASSLQGWYEQYF
TRBJ1-4 16 TRBV20-1 CSVDTGNAATNEKLFF
TRBJ1-2 13 TRBV9 CASSVEGGTRYTF
TRBJ1-2 12 TRBV7-2 CASSVTALGYTF
TRBJ2-7 15 TRBV10-3 CAISGLGQGTYEQYF
TRBJ1-1 13 TRBV4-3 CASSQERGGGAFF
TRBJ2-3 17 TRBV9 CASSGRTSGGPTDTQYF
TRBJ1-5 18 TRBV21-1 CASSNGGRFVGGNQPQHF
TRBJ2-1 12 TRBV24-1 CATGGSNNEQFF
TRBJ2-7 13 TRBV29-1 CSVQTMGPHGQYF
TRBJ2-1 12 TRBV10-3 CAIINDGNEQFF
TRBJ2-7 17 TRBV2 CASVRGAENIISYEQYF
TRBJ1-2 15 TRBV10-3 CAITSPGQGIYGYTF
TRBJ2-3 15 TRBV4-2 CASSQPSASTDTQYF
TRBJ2-1 13 TRBV7-2 CASSLRGSGEQFF
TRBJ1-1 16 TRBV7-2 CASNSDRGPGNTEAFF